This T cell receptor (beta chain) was identified in a study of cytomegalovirus exposure and HLA in healthy donors. On the study more broadly: Out of 398 genotyped donors, about 84% belonged to the Caucasian-associated ancestry cluster.

Whole-study results and caveats: A later examination showed that TCR association rates differed by HLA locus, with DRB1 most and HLA-C fewest.

Comment on this clone: The antigen remains undetermined.

The germline V gene has CDR1 MNHEY and CDR2 SVGAGI. The CDR3 is 13 amino acids. The junction had 4 bases not matched to a gene; V was cut back by 7 bases and J by 3 bases. Primers for the PCR totalled 60 Vbeta and 13 Jbeta. Using immunoSEQ multiplex PCR, the repertoire was profiled, and TCRdb retains in-frame clones only, with some absent. The sample holds about 160,000 clones. Input material: PBMCs. The chain links TRBV6-5 to TRBJ1-1, with 8 positions matching TRBD1. The clonotype originates from a man aged 30 to 39 in good health and CMV-seronegative. Here the CDR3 DNA reads TGTGCCAGCATTCAGACAGGGGACACTGAAGCTTTCTTT. It translates to CASIQTGDTEAFF.